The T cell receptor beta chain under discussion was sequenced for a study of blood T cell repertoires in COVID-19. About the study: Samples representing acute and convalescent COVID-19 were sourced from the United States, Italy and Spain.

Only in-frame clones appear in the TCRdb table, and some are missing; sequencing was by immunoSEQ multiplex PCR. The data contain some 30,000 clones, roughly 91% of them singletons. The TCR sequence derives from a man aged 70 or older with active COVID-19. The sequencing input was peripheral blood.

As DNA, the CDR3 is TGTGCCACCGCCGGGACACTAAACACCGGGGAGCTGTTTTTT. The encoded protein is CATAGTLNTGELFF. This rearrangement joins TRBV24-1 to TRBJ2-2, with D perhaps matching TRBD1 (6 bases). The germline V gene has CDR1 KGHDR and CDR2 SFDVKD. Deletions cut 9 bases from V and 2 bases from J, with 12 bases between. This CDR3 region has 14 residues.